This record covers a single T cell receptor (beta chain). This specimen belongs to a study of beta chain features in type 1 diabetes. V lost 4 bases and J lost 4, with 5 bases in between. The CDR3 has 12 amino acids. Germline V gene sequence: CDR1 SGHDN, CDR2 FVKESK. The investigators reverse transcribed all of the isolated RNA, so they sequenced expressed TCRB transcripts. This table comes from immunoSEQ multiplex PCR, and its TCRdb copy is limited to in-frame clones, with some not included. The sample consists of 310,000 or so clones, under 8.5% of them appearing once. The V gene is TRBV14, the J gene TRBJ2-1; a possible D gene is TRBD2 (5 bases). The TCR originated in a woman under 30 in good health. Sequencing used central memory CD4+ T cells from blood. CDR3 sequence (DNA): TGTGCCAGCAGCCGGGAGTACAATGAGCAGTTCTTC. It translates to CASSREYNEQFF.